This T cell receptor beta chain emerged from a study of control samples from healthy donors and cancer patients. The V end was cut by 1 base, the J end by 6 bases, with 10 bases between. Germline-derived CDR1 and CDR2 are SGHAT and FQNNGV. The CDR3 covers 13 residues. Assay: immunoSEQ multiplex PCR; the TCRdb copy retains only in-frame clones and omits some. The sample lists about 110,000 clones; around 80% were seen once. The sequenced material came from blood. The chain is built from TRBV11-2 and TRBJ2-7; the D is unclear. This TCR was recovered from a man aged 18 to 30 in good health. The chain's CDR3 is CASSLGSRVEQYF. Here the CDR3 DNA reads TGTGCCAGCAGCTTAGGGTCCCGGGTCGAGCAGTACTTC.